Below are 28 T cell receptor beta chains sequenced from a single sample in a study of T cells in Graves' hyperthyroidism and ophthalmopathy. TCR beta CDR3 sequences were amplified from RNA transcripts. A first-round RT-PCR of the TCR CDR3 used the HTBI primer set. From the multiplex PCR reads, TCRdb called clonotypes with MiXCR, one entry per CDR3 protein. The sample holds a few hundred thousand distinct CDR3 sequences, approximately 14% seen once. Sequencing was done on a sample of blood. These receptors all come from a woman aged 40 to 55 with Graves' ophthalmopathy.

This clonotype was seen many times. V gene TRBV20-1 combines with J gene TRBJ2-7; TRBD2 matches at 9 bases. The CDR3 loop spans 18 amino acids. Germline CDR1 is DFQATT and CDR2 is SNEGSKA (reference sequence). After removal of 0 bases from V and 3 bases from J, the junction contained 15 bases not matched to a gene. CDR3 region: CSARDLRRWASGNYEQYF. In nucleotides, the CDR3 is TGCAGTGCTAGAGACCTTAGGAGGTGGGCTAGCGGGAACTACGAGCAGTACTTC.

This clonotype was seen a handful of times. This chain uses TRBV15 with TRBJ1-2; D is unresolved. Trimming stripped 1 base from V and 8 bases from J, with 11 bases between. The CDR3 totals 13 residues. CDR1 and CDR2 (germline): LNHNV, YYDKDF (reference sequence). CDR3 DNA sequence: TGTGCCACCAGCAGAGCCTATCAAGGCGGCTACACCTTC. The encoded protein is CATSRAYQGGYTF. Filled out from reference TRBV15 and TRBJ1-2, the complete variable domain reads DAMVIQNPRYQVTQFGKPVTLSCSQTLNHNVMYWYQQKSSQAPKLLFHYYDKDFNNEADTPDNFQSRRPNTSFCFLDIRSPGLGDTAMYLCATSRAYQGGYTFGSGTRLTVV.

J is TRBJ2-2 and V is TRBV11-3; no definite D call. The CDR3 runs to 18 residues. CDR1 and CDR2 (germline): SGHNT, YENEEA. With 1 base removed from V and 1 base from J, the gap between germline ends came to 16 bases. CDR3 DNA: TGTGCCAGCAGCTTAGGGGGTTGGGTCCCCGGGAACACCGGGGAGCTGTTTTTT. Amino acids: CASSLGGWVPGNTGELFF.

This clonotype has ten or more counts. This rearrangement joins TRBV15 to TRBJ1-5; 11 bases are shared with TRBD1. The CDR3 spans 14 residues. The germline gives CDR1 LNHNV, CDR2 YYDKDF (reference sequence). J was trimmed by 10 bases and V by 3 bases; bases with no gene match: 5. The CDR3 loop is CATSRDRGLSPQHF. For the CDR3, the DNA is TGTGCCACCAGCAGGGACAGGGGGCTTTCCCCCCAGCATTTT.

This clonotype was seen only once. Here the CDR3 reads CASSTGTGYDYGYTF. In DNA, the CDR3 is TGTGCCAGTAGCACCGGGACAGGGTATGACTATGGCTACACCTTC. The V call is TRBV19, the J call TRBJ1-2; 9 bases match TRBD1. The germline V gene encodes CDR1 LNHDA and CDR2 SQIVND (reference sequence). The junction had 8 bases not matched to a gene; V was cut back by 6 bases and J by 3 bases. The CDR3 is made up of 15 amino acids.

Ten or more counts support this clonotype. This chain joins TRBV20-1 and TRBJ2-5; perhaps D is TRBD1 or TRBD2 (6 bases each). CDR3 size: 13 residues. In germline, CDR1 is DFQATT, CDR2 SNEGSKA (reference sequence). Trimming pared 6 bases from V and 0 bases from J, leaving 11 bases between. This chain's CDR3 is CSAGGQNQETQYF. The CDR3 DNA sequence: TGCAGTGCGGGGGGACAAAACCAAGAGACCCAGTACTTC.

This clonotype was seen a handful of times. The V call is TRBV2, the J call TRBJ2-5; D may match TRBD1 or TRBD2 (5 bases each). The V end was cut by 5 bases, the J end by 13 bases, with 14 bases between. Germline V gives CDR1 SNHLY, CDR2 FYNNEI. The length of the CDR3 is 11 residues. CDR3 loop: CASSTPGPVYF. The CDR3 nucleotides are TGTGCCAGCAGTACCCCGGGACCGGTGTACTTC.

Only a few counts were recorded for this clonotype. This chain links TRBV5-6 with TRBJ2-1, with D uncertain. Germline V gene data show CDR1 as SGHDT and CDR2 as YYEEEE. The CDR3 consists of 15 residues. The V and J ends lost 2 bases and 1 base respectively, with 10 bases between them. CDR3 nucleotide sequence: TGTGCCAGCAGCTTCACACCAGTATCCTACAATGAGCAGTTCTTC. It translates to CASSFTPVSYNEQFF.

The table lists this clonotype with many counts. The chain recombines TRBV28 with TRBJ2-7, with D uncertain. Germline V lookup: CDR1 MDHEN, CDR2 SYDVKM. Trimming left V 5 bases short and J 3 bases short, with 29 bases between. The CDR3 contains 19 residues. CDR3 sequence (DNA): TGTGCCAGCAGTCCCATCTTAAGGAAGATAACTTCGACTCTCTACGAGCAGTACTTC. This codes for CASSPILRKITSTLYEQYF. Complete variable domain (other parts from reference TRBV28 and TRBJ2-7): DVKVTQSSRYLVKRTGEKVFLECVQDMDHENMFWYRQDPGLGLRLIYFSYDVKMKEKGDIPEGYSVSREKKERFSLILESASTNQTSMYLCASSPILRKITSTLYEQYFGPGTRLTVT.

There are a few counts of this clonotype. The chain recombines TRBV5-1 with TRBJ1-3; D call uncertain. The CDR3 extends over 13 amino acids. CDR1 SGHRS and CDR2 YFSETQ come from the germline V gene. With 1 base removed from V and 8 bases from J, the gap between germline ends came to 10 bases. The CDR3 loop is CASSLTPPDTIYF. CDR3 in DNA: TGCGCCAGCAGCTTGACACCCCCGGACACCATATATTTT.

The rearrangement links TRBV27 to TRBJ2-5; D is possibly TRBD1 (6 bases). V was cut by 6 bases and J by 3 bases, with 11 bases left in between. The CDR3 contains 13 residues. Germline values: CDR1 MNHEY, CDR2 SMNVEV (reference sequence). The CDR3 nucleotides are TGTGCCAGCAGGGACCGGGACAAAGAGACCCAGTACTTC. It is translated as CASRDRDKETQYF.

The chain combines TRBV9 with TRBJ1-1, with no clear D. V lost 2 bases, J lost 1 base, and 15 bases lay in between. CDR1 and CDR2 from the germline V gene are SGDLS and YYNGEE. The CDR3 contains 16 residues. DNA for the CDR3: TGTGCCAGCAGCGTTGGGTTGGTCGGAGGGAACACTGAAGCTTTCTTT. Its translation: CASSVGLVGGNTEAFF.

This clonotype was counted a few times. The rearrangement links TRBV20-1 to TRBJ1-6, with TRBD1 matching 11 bases. Losses at the gene ends were 3 bases for V and 9 bases for J; bases not matched to a gene: 13. The CDR3 has 17 amino acids. Germline CDR1 DFQATT, CDR2 SNEGSKA (reference sequence). In DNA, the CDR3 is TGCAGTGCTAGGGACAGGGGGCGAAATCTTTCAGCTTCACCCCTCCACTTT. Its translation: CSARDRGRNLSASPLHF.

V is TRBV5-4 and J is TRBJ2-1; possible D gene TRBD2, 5 bases. The CDR3 sequence is 13 residues long. Looked up from germline, CDR1 is SGHNT and CDR2 is YYREEE (reference sequence). Deletions cut 0 bases from V and 15 bases from J, with 16 bases between. Written as DNA, the CDR3 is TGTGCCAGCAGCTTGGGTGGTGCTGGGAGCGGGTTCTTC. It codes for CASSLGGAGSGFF. Full variable domain (missing parts from reference TRBV5-4 and TRBJ2-1): ETGVTQSPTHLIKTRGQQVTLRCSSQSGHNTVSWYQQALGQGPQFIFQYYREEENGRGNFPPRFSGLQFPNYSSELNVNALELDDSALYLCASSLGGAGSGFFGPGTRLTVL.

The chain recombines TRBV7-9 with TRBJ2-2; no reliable D call. The germline V gene encodes CDR1 SEHNR and CDR2 FQNEAQ (reference sequence). CDR3 size: 13 residues. Trimming shortened V by 2 bases and J by 6 bases, and 7 bases separated the two germline ends. Written as DNA, the CDR3 is TGTGCCAGCAGCTTACAGGAACCCGGGGAGCTGTTTTTT. Translated: CASSLQEPGELFF.

This clonotype was counted a few times. This chain uses TRBV5-1 with TRBJ2-1; TRBD2 matches at 8 bases. Unmatched junction bases numbered 8, after V lost 1 base and J lost 5 bases. This CDR3 region has 16 residues. CDR1 and CDR2 (germline): SGHRS, YFSETQ. The CDR3 protein is CASSLTAGGGNNEQFF. The CDR3 DNA reads as TGCGCCAGCAGCTTGACGGCGGGGGGAGGAAACAATGAGCAGTTCTTC. Together with reference TRBV5-1 and TRBJ2-1, the CDR3 gives the full variable domain: KAGVTQTPRYLIKTRGQQVTLSCSPISGHRSVSWYQQTPGQGLQFLFEYFSETQRNKGNFPGRFSGRQFSNSRSEMNVSTLELGDSALYLCASSLTAGGGNNEQFFGPGTRLTVL.

V is TRBV7-4 and J is TRBJ1-5; D gene uncertain. The CDR3 runs 14 residues. V lost 4 bases, J lost 0 bases, and 7 bases lay in between. Germline loops: CDR1 SGHVT, CDR2 SQSDAQ. In DNA form, the CDR3 reads TGTGCCAGCAGCTCAGACCATAGCAATCAGCCCCAGCATTTT. It translates to CASSSDHSNQPQHF.

This clonotype has a count of ten or more. One junction end disagrees with the germline gene, perhaps due to a read error. The V call is TRBV7-7, the J call TRBJ2-3; D is unclear. In germline, CDR1 is SSHAT, CDR2 FNYEAQ (reference sequence). This CDR3 is 13 amino acids long. The CDR3 nucleotides are TGTGCTAGCAGCCACGGAGTCACAGATACGCAGTATTTT. Protein sequence: CASSHGVTDTQYF. Filled out from reference TRBV7-7 and TRBJ2-3, the complete variable domain reads GAGVSQSPRYKVTKRGQDVTLRCDPISSHATLYWYQQALGQGPEFLTYFNYEAQPDKSGLPSDRFSAERPEGSISTLTIQRTEQRDSAMYRCASSHGVTDTQYFGPGTRLTVL.

This clonotype has ten or more counts. The CDR3 region has the DNA TGTGCCAGCTCATGGGCGGAAGATCAGCCCCAGCATTTT. Translating it yields CASSWAEDQPQHF. The chain combines TRBV19 with TRBJ1-5; unclear D gene. The CDR3 covers 13 residues. The germline CDR1 and CDR2 sequences are LNHDA and SQIVND (reference sequence). Deletions cut 9 bases from V and 5 bases from J, with 14 bases between. Looking up the rest from reference TRBV19 and TRBJ1-5 gives the full variable domain: DGGITQSPKYLFRKEGQNVTLSCEQNLNHDAMYWYRQDPGQGLRLIYYSQIVNDFQKGDIAEGYSVSREKKESFPLTVTSAQKNPTAFYLCASSWAEDQPQHFGDGTRLSIL.

This clonotype was seen a handful of times. One base away lies a much larger clone, so this may be a sequencing read error. J is TRBJ1-1 and V is TRBV2, with D tentatively TRBD1 (6 bases). The CDR3 sequence is 14 residues long. Germline V gene data show CDR1 as SNHLY and CDR2 as FYNNEI. The DNA of the CDR3 is TGTGCCAGCACTAACAGGGAGAAGAACACTGAAGCTCTCTTT. Amino acids: CASTNREKNTEALF.

This clonotype was seen many times. This chain joins TRBV28 and TRBJ1-5; D might be TRBD1 (5 bases). The CDR3 contains 15 residues. Germline loops: CDR1 MDHEN, CDR2 SYDVKM. Trimming took off 6 bases at V and 3 bases at J, with 15 bases between the two ends. CDR3 DNA: TGTGCCAGCAGGCTACTGACAGAGCTCAATCAGCCCCAGCATTTT. Its translation: CASRLLTELNQPQHF.

At least ten counts were recorded for this clonotype. This chain uses TRBV7-2 with TRBJ2-3, with unresolved D. V was pared by 2 bases and J by 5 bases, with 14 bases between. The CDR3 extends over 15 amino acids. Looked up from germline, CDR1 is SGHTA and CDR2 is FQGNSA. Here the CDR3 reads CASSLRLTLRDTQYF. DNA for the CDR3: TGTGCCAGCAGCTTACGGCTAACGCTCAGAGATACGCAGTATTTT.

On this clonotype: A much larger clone sits a single nucleotide away, making a read error possible. The rearrangement uses TRBV18 and TRBJ2-1, with 7 bases lining up with TRBD2. The CDR3 contains 16 residues. CDR1 and CDR2 from the germline V gene are KGHSH and LQKENI. The CDR3 DNA follows: TGTGCCAGCTCGCCACTAGCGCAAGGGGCCTACAATGAGCAGTCCTTC. This translates into CASSPLAQGAYNEQSF.

The chain has TRBV28 and TRBJ2-1; 12 bases align to TRBD2. The V gene end was trimmed by 6 bases and the J gene end by 4 bases; junction bases not matched to a gene: 7. Germline values: CDR1 MDHEN, CDR2 SYDVKM. The CDR3 spans 16 residues. As DNA, the CDR3 is TGTGCCAGCAGCCCTAGGACTAGCGGGATTTACAATGAGCAGTTCTTC. This gives the protein CASSPRTSGIYNEQFF.

This rearrangement joins TRBV5-1 to TRBJ2-2; D call uncertain. V shed 5 bases and J shed 6 bases, with 14 bases lying between them. The CDR3 has 14 amino acids. The germline V gene encodes CDR1 SGHRS and CDR2 YFSETQ. The CDR3 here is CASSLLGIPGELFF. CDR3 bases: TGCGCCAGCAGTCTTCTAGGGATTCCCGGGGAGCTGTTTTTT.

The J gene is TRBJ1-4, the V gene TRBV11-2; weak D call: TRBD1 (5 bases). The CDR3 extends over 17 amino acids. V dropped 2 bases and J dropped 2 bases, with 15 bases sitting between them. Germline V gene data show CDR1 as SGHAT and CDR2 as FQNNGV. The DNA for the CDR3 is TGTGCCAGCAGCTTATATGGTCCGGGGGAGACTAATGAAAAACTGTTTTTT. It is translated as CASSLYGPGETNEKLFF.

This clonotype was recorded many times. The J gene is TRBJ1-2, the V gene TRBV6-5, with D maybe TRBD1 (6 bases). This CDR3 has 14 residues. In germline, CDR1 is MNHEY, CDR2 SVGAGI. V was shortened by 2 bases and J by 2 bases, with 9 bases between the two germline ends. The CDR3 here is CASSYGGPNYGYTF. CDR3 DNA sequence: TGTGCCAGCAGTTACGGGGGGCCCAACTATGGCTACACCTTC.

This clonotype was observed at least ten times. The rearrangement links TRBV11-2 to TRBJ2-7; 11 nucleotides agree with TRBD2. Germline V gives CDR1 SGHAT, CDR2 FQNNGV. The CDR3 covers 15 residues. J was trimmed by 1 base and V by 4 bases; bases with no gene match: 3. This CDR3 is CASSSLAGGSYEQYF. The CDR3 DNA reads TGTGCCAGCAGCTCCCTAGCGGGGGGATCCTACGAGCAGTACTTC.